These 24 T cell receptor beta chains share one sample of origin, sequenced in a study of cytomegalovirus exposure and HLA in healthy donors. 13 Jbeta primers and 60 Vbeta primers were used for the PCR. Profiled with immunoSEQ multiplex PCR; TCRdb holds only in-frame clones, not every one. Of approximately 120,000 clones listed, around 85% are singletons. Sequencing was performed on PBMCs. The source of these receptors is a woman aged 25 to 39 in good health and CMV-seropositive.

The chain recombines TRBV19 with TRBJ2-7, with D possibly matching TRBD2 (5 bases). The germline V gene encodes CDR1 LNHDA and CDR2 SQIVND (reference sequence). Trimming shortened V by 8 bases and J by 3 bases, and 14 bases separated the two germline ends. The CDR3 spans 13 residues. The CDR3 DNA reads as TGTGCCAGTTCTCTTGGACTCAACTACGAGCAGTACTTC. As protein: CASSLGLNYEQYF.

CDR3 DNA sequence: TGTGCATACGGACAGGGTTGGTCACCCCTCCACTTT. Amino acid sequence: CAYGQGWSPLHF. V gene TRBV30 combines with J gene TRBJ1-6, with TRBD1 identical over 8 bases. Germline V lookup: CDR1 GTSNPN, CDR2 SVGIG (reference sequence). This CDR3 has 12 residues. The whole variable domain, remainder taken from reference TRBV30 and TRBJ1-6, is SQTIHQWPATLVQPVGSPLSLECTVEGTSNPNLYWYRQAAGRGLQLLFYSVGIGQISSEVPQNLSASRPQDRQFILSSKKLLLSDSGFYLCAYGQGWSPLHFGNGTRLTVT.

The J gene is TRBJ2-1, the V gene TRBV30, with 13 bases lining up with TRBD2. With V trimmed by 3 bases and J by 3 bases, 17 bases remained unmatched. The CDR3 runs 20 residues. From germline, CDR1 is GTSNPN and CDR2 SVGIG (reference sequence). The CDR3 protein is CAWSSGGGATSGRVYNEQFF. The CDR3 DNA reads TGTGCCTGGAGCTCGGGTGGGGGCGCAACTAGCGGGAGGGTCTACAATGAGCAGTTCTTC.

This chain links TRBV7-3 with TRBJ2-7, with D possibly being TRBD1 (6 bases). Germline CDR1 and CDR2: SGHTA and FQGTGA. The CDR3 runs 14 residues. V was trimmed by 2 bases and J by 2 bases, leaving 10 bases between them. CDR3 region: CASSLETGPYEQYF. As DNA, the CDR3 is TGTGCCAGCAGCTTAGAGACAGGCCCCTACGAGCAGTACTTC.

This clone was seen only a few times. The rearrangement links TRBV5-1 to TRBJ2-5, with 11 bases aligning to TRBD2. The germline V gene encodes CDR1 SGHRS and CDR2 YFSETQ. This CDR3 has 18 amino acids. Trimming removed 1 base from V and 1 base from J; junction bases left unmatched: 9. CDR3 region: CASSLIRLAGLIQETQYF. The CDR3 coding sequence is TGCGCCAGCAGCTTGATCAGACTAGCGGGGCTCATCCAAGAGACCCAGTACTTC.

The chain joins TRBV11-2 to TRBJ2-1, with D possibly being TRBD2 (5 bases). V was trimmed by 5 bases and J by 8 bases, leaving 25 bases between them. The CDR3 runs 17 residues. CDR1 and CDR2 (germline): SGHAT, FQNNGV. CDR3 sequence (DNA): TGTGCCAGCAGCAACCCCGGGTGGCTAGCAAGAAGGGATGAGCAGTTCTTC. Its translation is CASSNPGWLARRDEQFF.

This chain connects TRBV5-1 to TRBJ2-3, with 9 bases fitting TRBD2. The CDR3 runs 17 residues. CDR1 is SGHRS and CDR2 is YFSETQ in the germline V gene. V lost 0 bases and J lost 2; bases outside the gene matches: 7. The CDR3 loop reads CASSLGGSGSYTDTQYF. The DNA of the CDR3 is TGCGCCAGCAGCTTGGGGGGTAGCGGGAGTTACACAGATACGCAGTATTTT.

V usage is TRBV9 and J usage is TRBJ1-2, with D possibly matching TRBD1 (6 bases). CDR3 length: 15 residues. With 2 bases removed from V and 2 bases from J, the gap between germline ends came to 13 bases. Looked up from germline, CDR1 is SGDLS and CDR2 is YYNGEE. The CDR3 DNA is TGTGCCAGCAGCGTTTCGGACAGACCCAACTATGGCTACACCTTC. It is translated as CASSVSDRPNYGYTF.

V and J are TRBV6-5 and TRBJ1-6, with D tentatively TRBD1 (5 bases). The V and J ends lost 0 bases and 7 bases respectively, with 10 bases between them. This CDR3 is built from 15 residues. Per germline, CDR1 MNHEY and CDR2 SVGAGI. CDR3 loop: CASSYSRQSNSPLHF. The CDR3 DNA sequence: TGTGCCAGCAGTTACTCAAGACAGTCAAATTCACCCCTCCACTTT.

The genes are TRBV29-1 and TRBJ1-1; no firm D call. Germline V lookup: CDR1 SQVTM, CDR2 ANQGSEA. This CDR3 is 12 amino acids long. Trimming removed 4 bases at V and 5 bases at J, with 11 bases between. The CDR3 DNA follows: TGCAGCGTTGGCGCCCGTAAGACTGAAGCTTTCTTT. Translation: CSVGARKTEAFF.

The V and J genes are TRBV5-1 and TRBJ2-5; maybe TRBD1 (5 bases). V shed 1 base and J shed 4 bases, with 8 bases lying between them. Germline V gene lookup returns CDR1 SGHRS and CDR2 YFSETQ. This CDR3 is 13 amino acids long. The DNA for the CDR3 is TGCGCCAGCAGCTTGCAGCAGGGAGAGACCCAGTACTTC. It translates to CASSLQQGETQYF.

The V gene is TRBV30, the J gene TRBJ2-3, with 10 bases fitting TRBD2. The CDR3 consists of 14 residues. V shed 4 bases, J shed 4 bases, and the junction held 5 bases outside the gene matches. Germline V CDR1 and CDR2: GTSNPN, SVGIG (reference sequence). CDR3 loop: CAWNRAGGPDTQYF. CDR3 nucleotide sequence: TGTGCCTGGAATAGAGCGGGAGGGCCAGATACGCAGTATTTT.

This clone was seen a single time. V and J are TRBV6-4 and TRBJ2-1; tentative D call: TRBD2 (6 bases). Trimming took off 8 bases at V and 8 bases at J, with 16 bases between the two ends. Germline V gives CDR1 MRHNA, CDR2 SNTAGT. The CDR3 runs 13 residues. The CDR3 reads CASSLGEVDEQFF. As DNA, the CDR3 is TGTGCCAGCTCCCTCGGGGAGGTGGATGAGCAGTTCTTC.

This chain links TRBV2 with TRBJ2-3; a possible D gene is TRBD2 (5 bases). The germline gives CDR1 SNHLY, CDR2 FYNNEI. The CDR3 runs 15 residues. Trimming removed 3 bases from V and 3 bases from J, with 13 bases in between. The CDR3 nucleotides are TGTGCCAGCAGTGATGGGTCAGAGGGTACAGATACGCAGTATTTT. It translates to CASSDGSEGTDTQYF.

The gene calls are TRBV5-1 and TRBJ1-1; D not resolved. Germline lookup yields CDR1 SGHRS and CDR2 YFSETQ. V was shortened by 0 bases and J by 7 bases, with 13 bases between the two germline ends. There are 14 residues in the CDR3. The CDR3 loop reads CASSLDQRLFEAFF. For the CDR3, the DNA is TGCGCCAGCAGCTTGGACCAGCGCCTTTTTGAAGCTTTCTTT.

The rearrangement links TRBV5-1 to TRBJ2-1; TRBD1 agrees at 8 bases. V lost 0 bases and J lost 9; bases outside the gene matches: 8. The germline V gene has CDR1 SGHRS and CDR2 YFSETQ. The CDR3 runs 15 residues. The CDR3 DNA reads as TGCGCCAGCAGCTTGGAGGGCAGGGGGCAAGGTGAGCAGTTCTTC. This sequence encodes CASSLEGRGQGEQFF.

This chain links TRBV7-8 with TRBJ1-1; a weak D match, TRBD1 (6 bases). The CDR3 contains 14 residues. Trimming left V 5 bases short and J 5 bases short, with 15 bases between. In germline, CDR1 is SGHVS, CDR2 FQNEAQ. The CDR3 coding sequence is TGTGCCAGCAGCCCCGAGGGGGGGCAAACTGAAGCTTTCTTT. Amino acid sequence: CASSPEGGQTEAFF.

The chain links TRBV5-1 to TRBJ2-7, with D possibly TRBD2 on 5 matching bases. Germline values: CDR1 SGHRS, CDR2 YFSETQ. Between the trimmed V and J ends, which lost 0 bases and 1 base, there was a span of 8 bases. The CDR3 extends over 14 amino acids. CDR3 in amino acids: CASSLDGVSYEQYF. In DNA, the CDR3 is TGCGCCAGCAGCTTGGACGGGGTATCCTACGAGCAGTACTTC. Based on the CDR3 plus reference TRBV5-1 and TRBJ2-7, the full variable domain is KAGVTQTPRYLIKTRGQQVTLSCSPISGHRSVSWYQQTPGQGLQFLFEYFSETQRNKGNFPGRFSGRQFSNSRSEMNVSTLELGDSALYLCASSLDGVSYEQYFGPGTRLTVT.

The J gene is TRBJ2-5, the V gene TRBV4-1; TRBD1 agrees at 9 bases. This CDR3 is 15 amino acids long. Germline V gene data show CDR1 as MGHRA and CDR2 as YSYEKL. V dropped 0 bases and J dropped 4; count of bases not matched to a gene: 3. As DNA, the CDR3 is TGCGCCAGCAGCCAAGATGTGGGACAGGGAGAGACCCAGTACTTC. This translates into CASSQDVGQGETQYF.

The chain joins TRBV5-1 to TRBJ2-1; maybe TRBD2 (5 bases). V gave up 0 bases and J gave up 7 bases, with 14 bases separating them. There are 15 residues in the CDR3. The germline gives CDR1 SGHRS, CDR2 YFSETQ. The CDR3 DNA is TGCGCCAGCAGCTTGGTGCTAGCCGGTACAAATGAGCAGTTCTTC. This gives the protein CASSLVLAGTNEQFF.

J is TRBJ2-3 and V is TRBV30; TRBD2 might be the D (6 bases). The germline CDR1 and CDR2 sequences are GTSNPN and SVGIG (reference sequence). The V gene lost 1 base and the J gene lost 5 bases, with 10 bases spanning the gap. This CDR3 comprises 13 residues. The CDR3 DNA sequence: TGTGCCTGGAGTGCGGGGCGGGGAGATACGCAGTATTTT. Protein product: CAWSAGRGDTQYF.

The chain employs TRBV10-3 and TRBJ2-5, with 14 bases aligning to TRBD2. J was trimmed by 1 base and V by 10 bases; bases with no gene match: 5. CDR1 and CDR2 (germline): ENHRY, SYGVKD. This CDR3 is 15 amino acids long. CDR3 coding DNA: TGTGCCACTCGACTAGCGGGAGGGGTCCAAGAGACCCAGTACTTC. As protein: CATRLAGGVQETQYF.

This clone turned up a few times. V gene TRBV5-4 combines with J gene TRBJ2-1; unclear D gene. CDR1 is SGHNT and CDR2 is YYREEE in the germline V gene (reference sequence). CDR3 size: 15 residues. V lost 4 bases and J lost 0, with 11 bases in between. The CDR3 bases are TGTGCCAGCAGCCAAGATCCTAGCTCCTACAATGAGCAGTTCTTC. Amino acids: CASSQDPSSYNEQFF.

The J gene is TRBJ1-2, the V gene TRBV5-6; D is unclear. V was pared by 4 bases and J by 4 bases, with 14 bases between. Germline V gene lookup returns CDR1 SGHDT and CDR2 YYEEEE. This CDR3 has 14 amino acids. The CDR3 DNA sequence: TGTGCCAGCAGCCCGGACGGGAGGAGCTATGGCTACACCTTC. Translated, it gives CASSPDGRSYGYTF.